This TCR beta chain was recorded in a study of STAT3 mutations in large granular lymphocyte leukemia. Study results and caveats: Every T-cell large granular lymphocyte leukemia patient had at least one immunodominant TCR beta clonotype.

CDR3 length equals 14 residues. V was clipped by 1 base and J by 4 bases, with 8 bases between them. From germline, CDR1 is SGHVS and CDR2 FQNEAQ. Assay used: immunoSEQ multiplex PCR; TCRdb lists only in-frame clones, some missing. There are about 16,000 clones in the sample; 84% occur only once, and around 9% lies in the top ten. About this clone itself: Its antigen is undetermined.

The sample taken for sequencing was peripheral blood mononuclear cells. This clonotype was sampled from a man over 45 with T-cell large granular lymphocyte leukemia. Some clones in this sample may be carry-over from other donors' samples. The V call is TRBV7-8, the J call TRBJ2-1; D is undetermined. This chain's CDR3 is CASSLVRVYNEQFF. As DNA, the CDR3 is TGTGCCAGCAGCTTAGTTAGGGTATACAATGAGCAGTTCTTC.